This T cell receptor beta chain was captured by sequencing in a study of neoadjuvant anti-PD-1 for oral cavity cancer. Study details: Before surgery, most patients got three to four biweekly 3 mg/kg nivolumab doses. General study findings and limits: Treg/Th17 ratio rose with pretreatment blood and fell with post-treatment tumor TCRbeta clonality. Non-responders to neoadjuvant nivolumab had significantly more clonal PBMC T cells than responders.

No culture or expansion preceded analysis of these blood cells. CDR3 length: 11 residues. V was clipped by 5 bases and J by 8 bases, with 9 bases between them. Germline values: CDR1 SGHVS, CDR2 FQNEAQ. A remark on this clone: The antigen is not known.

TCRdb's copy holds only in-frame clones and misses some; the assay was immunoSEQ multiplex PCR. The table has over 15,000 clones, around 66% seen once. This sample comprised PBMCs, obtained before nivolumab (anti-PD-1) treatment. This clonotype originated in a person aged 35 to 85 with oral cavity squamous cell carcinoma. The chain joins TRBV7-8 to TRBJ2-5; no definite D call. CDR3 protein: CASSDPNTQYF. The CDR3 region has the DNA TGTGCCAGCAGCGACCCAAACACCCAGTACTTC.